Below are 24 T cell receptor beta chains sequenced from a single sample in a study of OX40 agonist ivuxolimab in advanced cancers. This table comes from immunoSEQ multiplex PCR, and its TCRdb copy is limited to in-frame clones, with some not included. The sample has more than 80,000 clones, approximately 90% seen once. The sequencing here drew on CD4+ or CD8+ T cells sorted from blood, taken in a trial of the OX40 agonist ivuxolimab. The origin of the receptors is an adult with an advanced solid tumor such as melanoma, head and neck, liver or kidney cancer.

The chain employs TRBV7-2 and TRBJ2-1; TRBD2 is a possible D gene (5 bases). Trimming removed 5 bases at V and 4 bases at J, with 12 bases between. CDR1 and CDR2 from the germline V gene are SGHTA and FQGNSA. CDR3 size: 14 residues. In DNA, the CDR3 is TGTGCCAGCAGCCCCATCCGGGGTTACAATGAGCAGTTCTTC. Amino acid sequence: CASSPIRGYNEQFF.

CDR3 nucleotide sequence: TGTGCCAGCAGTAGGTCCAGGGGACCCCTCCACTTT. Amino acids: CASSRSRGPLHF. V and J are TRBV2 and TRBJ1-6, with D possibly TRBD1 on 6 matching bases. Germline CDR1 and CDR2: SNHLY and FYNNEI. Trimming left V 5 bases short and J 12 bases short, with 11 bases between. The CDR3 extends over 12 amino acids.

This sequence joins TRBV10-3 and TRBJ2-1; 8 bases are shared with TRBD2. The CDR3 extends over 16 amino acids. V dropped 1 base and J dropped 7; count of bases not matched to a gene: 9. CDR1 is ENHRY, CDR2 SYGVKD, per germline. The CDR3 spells CAISEFGTSKGNEQFF. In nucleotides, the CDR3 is TGTGCCATCAGTGAGTTCGGGACTAGTAAGGGGAATGAGCAGTTCTTC.

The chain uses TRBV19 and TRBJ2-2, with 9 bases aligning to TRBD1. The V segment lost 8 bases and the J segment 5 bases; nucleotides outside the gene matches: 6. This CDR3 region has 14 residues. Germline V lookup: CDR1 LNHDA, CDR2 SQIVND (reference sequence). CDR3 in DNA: TGTGCCAGTTCCGGGACAGGGTGGACCGGGGAGCTGTTTTTT. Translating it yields CASSGTGWTGELFF.

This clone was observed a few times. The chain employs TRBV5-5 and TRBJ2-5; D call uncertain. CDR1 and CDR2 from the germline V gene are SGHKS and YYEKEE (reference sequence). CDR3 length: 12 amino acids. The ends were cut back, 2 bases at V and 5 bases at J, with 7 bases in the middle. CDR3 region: CASSLGEETQYF. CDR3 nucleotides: TGTGCCAGCAGCTTAGGAGAGGAGACCCAGTACTTC.

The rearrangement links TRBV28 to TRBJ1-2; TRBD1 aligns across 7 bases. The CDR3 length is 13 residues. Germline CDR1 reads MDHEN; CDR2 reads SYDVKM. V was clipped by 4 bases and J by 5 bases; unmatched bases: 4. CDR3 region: CASSSGTAYGYTF. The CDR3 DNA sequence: TGTGCCAGCAGTTCCGGGACAGCGTATGGCTACACCTTC.

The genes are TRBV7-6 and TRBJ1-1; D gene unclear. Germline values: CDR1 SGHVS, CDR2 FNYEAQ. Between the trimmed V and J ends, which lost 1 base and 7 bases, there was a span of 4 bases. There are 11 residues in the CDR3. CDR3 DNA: TGTGCCAGCAGCTTAGAGGGTGAAGCTTTCTTT. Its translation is CASSLEGEAFF.

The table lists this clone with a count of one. This CDR3 is CASSLGGTSRGEAFF. The CDR3 DNA sequence: TGTGCCAGCAGCCTTGGAGGGACCAGCAGGGGCGAAGCTTTCTTT. J is TRBJ1-1 and V is TRBV5-4; D perhaps matches TRBD1 (6 bases). This CDR3 has 15 residues. CDR1 and CDR2 (germline): SGHNT, YYREEE (reference sequence). V was trimmed by 4 bases and J by 8 bases, leaving 21 bases between them.

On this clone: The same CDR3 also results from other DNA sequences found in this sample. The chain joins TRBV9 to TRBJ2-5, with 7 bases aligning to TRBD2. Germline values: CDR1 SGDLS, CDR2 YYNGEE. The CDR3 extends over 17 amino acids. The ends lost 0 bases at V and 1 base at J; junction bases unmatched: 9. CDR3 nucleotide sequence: TGTGCCAGCAGCGTAGGGGCTAGTGGGAGGGCCCAAGAGACCCAGTACTTC. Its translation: CASSVGASGRAQETQYF.

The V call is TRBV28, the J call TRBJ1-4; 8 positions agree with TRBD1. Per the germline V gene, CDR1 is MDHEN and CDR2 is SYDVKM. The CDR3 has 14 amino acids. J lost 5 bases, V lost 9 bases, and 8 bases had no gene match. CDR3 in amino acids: CASTQGAQNEKLFF. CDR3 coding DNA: TGTGCCAGTACCCAGGGGGCGCAGAATGAAAAACTGTTTTTT.

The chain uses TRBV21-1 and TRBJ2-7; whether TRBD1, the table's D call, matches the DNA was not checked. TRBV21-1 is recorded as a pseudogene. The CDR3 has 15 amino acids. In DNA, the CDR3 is TGTGCCAGCAGCAACCAGGGACACGCAGTTGACGAGCAGTACTTC. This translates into CASSNQGHAVDEQYF.

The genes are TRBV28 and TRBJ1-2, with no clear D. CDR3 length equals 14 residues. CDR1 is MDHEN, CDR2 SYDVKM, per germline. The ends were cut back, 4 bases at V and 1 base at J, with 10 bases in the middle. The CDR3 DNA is TGTGCCAGCAGTTCATCCCCACTTAACTATGGCTACACCTTC. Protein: CASSSSPLNYGYTF.

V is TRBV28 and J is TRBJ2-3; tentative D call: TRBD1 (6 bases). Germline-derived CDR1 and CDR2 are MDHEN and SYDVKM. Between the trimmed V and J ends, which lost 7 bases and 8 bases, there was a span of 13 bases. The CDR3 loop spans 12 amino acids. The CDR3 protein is CASTVTGLTQYF. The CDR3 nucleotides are TGTGCCAGCACCGTGACAGGTCTTACGCAGTATTTT.

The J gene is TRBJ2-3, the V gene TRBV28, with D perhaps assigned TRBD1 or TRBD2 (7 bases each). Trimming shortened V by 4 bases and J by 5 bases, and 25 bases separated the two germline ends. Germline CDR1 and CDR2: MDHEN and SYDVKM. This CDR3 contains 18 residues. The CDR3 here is CASSSLWRQGGERDTQYF. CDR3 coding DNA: TGTGCCAGCAGTTCTCTTTGGAGACAGGGAGGGGAAAGAGATACGCAGTATTTT.

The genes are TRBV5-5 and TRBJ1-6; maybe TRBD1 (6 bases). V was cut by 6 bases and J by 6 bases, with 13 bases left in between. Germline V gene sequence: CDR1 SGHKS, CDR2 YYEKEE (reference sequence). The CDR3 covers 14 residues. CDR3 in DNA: TGTGCCAGCACAATAAGAGGGGGTAATTCACCCCTCCACTTT. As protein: CASTIRGGNSPLHF.

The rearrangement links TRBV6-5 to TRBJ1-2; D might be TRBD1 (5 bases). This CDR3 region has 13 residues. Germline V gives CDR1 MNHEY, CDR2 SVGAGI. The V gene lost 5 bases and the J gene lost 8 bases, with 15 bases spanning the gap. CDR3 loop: CASSPPGRDGYTF. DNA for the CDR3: TGTGCCAGCAGTCCCCCAGGGAGGGACGGCTACACCTTC.

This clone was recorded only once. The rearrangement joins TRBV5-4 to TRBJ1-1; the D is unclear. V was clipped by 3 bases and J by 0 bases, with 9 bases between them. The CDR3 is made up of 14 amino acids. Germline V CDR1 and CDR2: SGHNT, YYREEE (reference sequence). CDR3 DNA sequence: TGTGCCAGCAGCTCAAAGGGCTTGAACACTGAAGCTTTCTTT. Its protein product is CASSSKGLNTEAFF.

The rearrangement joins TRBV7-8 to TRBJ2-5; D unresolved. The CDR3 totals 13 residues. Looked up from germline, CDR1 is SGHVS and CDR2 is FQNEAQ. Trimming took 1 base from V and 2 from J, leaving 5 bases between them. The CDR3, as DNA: TGTGCCAGCAGCTTAGGCAGACAAGAGACCCAGTACTTC. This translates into CASSLGRQETQYF.

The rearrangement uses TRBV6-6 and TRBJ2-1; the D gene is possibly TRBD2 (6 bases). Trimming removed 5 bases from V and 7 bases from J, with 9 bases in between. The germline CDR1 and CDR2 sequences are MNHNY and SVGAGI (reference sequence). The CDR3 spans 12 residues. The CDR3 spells CASSQGLNEQFF. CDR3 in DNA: TGTGCCAGCAGTCAGGGACTTAATGAGCAGTTCTTC.

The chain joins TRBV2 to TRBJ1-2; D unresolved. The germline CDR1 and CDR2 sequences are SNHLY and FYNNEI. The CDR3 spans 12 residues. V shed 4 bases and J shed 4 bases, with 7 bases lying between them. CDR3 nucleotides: TGTGCCAGCAGTGGGTTTAGCTATGGCTACACCTTC. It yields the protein CASSGFSYGYTF.

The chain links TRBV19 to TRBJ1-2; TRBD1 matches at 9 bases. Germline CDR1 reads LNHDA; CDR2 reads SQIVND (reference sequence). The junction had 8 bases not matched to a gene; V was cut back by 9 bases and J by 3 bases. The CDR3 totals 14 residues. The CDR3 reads CASLARDRDYGYTF. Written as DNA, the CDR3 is TGTGCCAGCTTAGCACGGGACAGGGACTATGGCTACACCTTC.

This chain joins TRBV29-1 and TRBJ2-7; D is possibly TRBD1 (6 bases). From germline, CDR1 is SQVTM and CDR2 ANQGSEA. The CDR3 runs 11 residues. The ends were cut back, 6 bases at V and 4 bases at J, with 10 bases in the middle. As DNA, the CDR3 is TGCAGCGTAGGACAGCGGTACGAGCAGTACTTC. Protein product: CSVGQRYEQYF.

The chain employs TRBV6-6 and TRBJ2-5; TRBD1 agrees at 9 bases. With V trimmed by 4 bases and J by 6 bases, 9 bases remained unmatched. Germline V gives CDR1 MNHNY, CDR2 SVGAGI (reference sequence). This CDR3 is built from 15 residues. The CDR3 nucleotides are TGTGCCAGCAGTTTCCGGGACAGGGATGGAAAGACCCAGTACTTC. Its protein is CASSFRDRDGKTQYF.

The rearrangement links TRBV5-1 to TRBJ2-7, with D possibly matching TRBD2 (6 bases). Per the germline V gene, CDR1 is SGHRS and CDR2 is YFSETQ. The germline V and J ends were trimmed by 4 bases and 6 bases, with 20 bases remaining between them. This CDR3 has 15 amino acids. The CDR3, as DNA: TGCGCCAGCAGCGGGGGGACCCTTACGGGGCTCGAGCAGTACTTC. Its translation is CASSGGTLTGLEQYF.